Following are 6 T cell receptor beta chains from one sample sequenced in a study of blood T cell repertoires in COVID-19. The method was immunoSEQ multiplex PCR; TCRdb's version includes in-frame clones alone and lacks a portion of them. The table includes about 170,000 clones, roughly 93% detected once. Sample: peripheral blood. All receptors derive from a man between 18 and 35 years old with COVID-19, enrolled during active disease.

V is TRBV28 and J is TRBJ2-1; possibly TRBD1 for D (5 bases). This CDR3 is 18 amino acids long. The V gene's germline CDR1 is MDHEN and CDR2 SYDVKM. V lost 1 base to trimming and J lost 0 bases, with 16 bases between them. CDR3 nucleotides: TGTGCCAGCAGTTTATCCGAATCACAGGCAAGCTCCTACAATGAGCAGTTCTTC. Translated: CASSLSESQASSYNEQFF.

The chain joins TRBV28 to TRBJ1-1, with 7 nucleotides matching TRBD1. Germline V gives CDR1 MDHEN, CDR2 SYDVKM. V lost 4 bases, J lost 0 bases, and 8 bases stayed unmatched. The CDR3 has 16 amino acids. The CDR3 DNA reads as TGTGCCAGCAGTTGGGGGACGACAGGGCTGAACACTGAAGCTTTCTTT. This translates into CASSWGTTGLNTEAFF.

The V call is TRBV6-6, the J call TRBJ1-2, with a tentative D call TRBD1 (6 bases). CDR1 and CDR2 from the germline V gene are MNHNY and SVGAGI (reference sequence). The CDR3 totals 15 residues. V dropped 7 bases and J dropped 4 bases, with 19 bases sitting between them. CDR3 amino acids: CASITLDRRAYGYTF. CDR3 nucleotide sequence: TGTGCCAGCATTACCCTTGACAGGCGTGCCTATGGCTACACCTTC.

This clone was seen a single time. Written as DNA, the CDR3 is TGCAGTGCTAATGAGCGGGGCCACGAGCAGTACTTC. This gives the protein CSANERGHEQYF. The rearrangement joins TRBV20-1 to TRBJ2-7; 7 bases map to TRBD2. Trimming removed 4 bases from V and 5 bases from J; junction bases left unmatched: 5. The CDR3 loop spans 12 amino acids. CDR1 and CDR2 from the germline V gene are DFQATT and SNEGSKA (reference sequence).

The chain combines TRBV10-3 with TRBJ2-7; 8 bases are a match to TRBD1. Germline CDR1 ENHRY, CDR2 SYGVKD. The trim removed 3 bases at V and 2 bases at J, leaving 9 bases unmatched. CDR3 length: 16 amino acids. The chain's CDR3 is CAISDSGQVQAYEQYF. Here the CDR3 DNA reads TGTGCCATCAGTGATTCGGGACAGGTTCAGGCCTACGAGCAGTACTTC.

This clone was counted a single time. The V call is TRBV6-2 or TRBV6-3, the J call TRBJ2-2, with D possibly being TRBD2 (5 bases). Per germline, CDR1 MNHEY and CDR2 SVGEGT. V shed 4 bases and J shed 6 bases, with 15 bases lying between them. CDR3 size: 15 residues. CDR3 protein: CASSSPGRRAGELFF. The CDR3 nucleotides are TGTGCCAGCAGTTCCCCGGGAAGGCGGGCCGGGGAGCTGTTTTTT.